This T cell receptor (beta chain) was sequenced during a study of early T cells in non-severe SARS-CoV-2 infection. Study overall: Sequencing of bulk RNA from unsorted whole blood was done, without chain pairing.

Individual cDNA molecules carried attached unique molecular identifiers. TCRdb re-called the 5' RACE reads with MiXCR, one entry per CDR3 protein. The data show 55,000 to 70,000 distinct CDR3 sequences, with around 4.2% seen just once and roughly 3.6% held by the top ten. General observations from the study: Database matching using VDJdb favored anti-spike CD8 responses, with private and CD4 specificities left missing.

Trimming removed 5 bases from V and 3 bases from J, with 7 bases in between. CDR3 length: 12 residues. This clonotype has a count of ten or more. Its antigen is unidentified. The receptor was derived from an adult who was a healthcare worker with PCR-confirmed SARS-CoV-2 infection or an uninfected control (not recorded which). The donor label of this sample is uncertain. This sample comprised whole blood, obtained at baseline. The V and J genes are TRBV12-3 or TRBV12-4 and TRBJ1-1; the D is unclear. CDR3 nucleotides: TGTGCCAGCAGTGTACAGTACACTGAAGCTTTCTTT. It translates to CASSVQYTEAFF.